The TCR beta chain described here comes from a study of T cell changes during pregnancy in multiple sclerosis. CDR3 size: 15 residues. Germline CDR1 reads SGHNT; CDR2 reads YYREEE (reference sequence). Between the trimmed V and J ends, which lost 0 bases and 1 base, there was a span of 9 bases. Repertoires were generated with immunoSEQ multiplex PCR, while TCRdb's copy carries only in-frame clones and drops some. The table has about 39,000 clones, 91% seen once. The source material was CD4+ T cells from peripheral blood mononuclear cells, sampled after pregnancy. The TCR originated in a female donor in good health, enrolled as a control in a pregnancy study. V and J are TRBV5-4 and TRBJ2-3; a weak D match, TRBD2 (6 bases). This CDR3 is CASSLASGGTDTQYF. The CDR3 nucleotides are TGTGCCAGCAGCTTGGCGTCGGGGGGCACAGATACGCAGTATTTT.